Sequencing of this T cell receptor beta chain was carried out in a study of T-cell memory formation after mild COVID-19. Note on this clonotype: The target antigen is unknown.

Overall study results and limits: Clones contracting day 15 to 85 were balanced CD4/CD8; later expanders leaned CD4+. Proof of SARS-CoV-2 specificity was absent for the second-wave clones that crested on day 37.

From 5'RACE with constant-segment primers came TCR alpha and TCR beta cDNA libraries that carried sample barcodes and UMIs. In TCRdb, the 5' RACE reads were re-called with MiXCR into one record per CDR3 protein. The repertoire has hundreds of thousands of distinct CDR3 sequences, roughly 18% of them found once; the top ten carry around 12%. The V and J ends lost 4 bases and 2 bases respectively, with 17 bases between them. The length of the CDR3 is 16 residues. Sequenced input: PBMCs or a T cell subset sorted from them (not recorded which). This chain links TRBV12-3 or TRBV12-4 with TRBJ1-2; D perhaps matches TRBD1 (5 bases). The origin of this receptor is an adult woman who had mild COVID-19 (a few samples of this study predate the infection). Cell type and time point are not known. The CDR3 loop reads CASSSGTRRINYGYTF. In DNA form, the CDR3 reads TGTGCCAGCAGTTCAGGGACTAGGCGGATCAACTATGGCTACACCTTC.